This TCR beta chain was recovered during a study of Ad26.COV2.S vaccination and SARS-CoV-2 variants. Trimming left V 2 bases short and J 4 bases short, with 15 bases between. The CDR3 runs 15 residues. Germline V gene data show CDR1 as SNHLY and CDR2 as FYNNEI. Sequenced by immunoSEQ multiplex PCR; TCRdb stores in-frame clones only, minus some. Counted here are around 450,000 clones, 70% to 90% occurring once; the ten biggest clones make up around 3.6%. Stated treatment: 15 to 20 received Ad26.COV2.S at low or high dose, single or two shots; 5 received placebo; per-sample allocation not given. The samples date from day 63 after the first vaccine or placebo injection. Expressing Wuhan-strain SARS-CoV-2 spike, an Ad26 vector served as the vaccine.

Source: peripheral blood, taken in a trial of Ad26.COV2.S vaccine versus placebo. The chain employs TRBV2 and TRBJ2-7; D may correspond to TRBD1 or TRBD2 (6 bases each). The sequence was obtained from a person aged 18-60 years who received the Ad26.COV2.S COVID-19 vaccine or a placebo. The CDR3 sequence is CASSESVRGAYEQYF. The CDR3 region has the DNA TGTGCCAGCAGTGAAAGTGTGAGGGGGGCTTACGAGCAGTACTTC.